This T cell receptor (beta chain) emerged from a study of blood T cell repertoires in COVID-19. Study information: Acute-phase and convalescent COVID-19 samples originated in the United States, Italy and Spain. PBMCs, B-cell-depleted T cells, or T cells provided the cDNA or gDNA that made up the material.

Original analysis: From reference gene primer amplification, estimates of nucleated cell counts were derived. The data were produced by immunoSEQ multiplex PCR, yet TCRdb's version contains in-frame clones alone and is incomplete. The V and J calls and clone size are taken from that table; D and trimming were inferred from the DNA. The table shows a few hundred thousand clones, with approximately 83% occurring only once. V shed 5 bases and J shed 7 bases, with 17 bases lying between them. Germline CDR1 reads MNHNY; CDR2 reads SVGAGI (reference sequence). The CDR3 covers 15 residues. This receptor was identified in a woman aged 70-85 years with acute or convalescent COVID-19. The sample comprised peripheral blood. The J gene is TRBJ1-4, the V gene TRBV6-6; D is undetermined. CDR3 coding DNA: TGTGCCAGCAGTAACCTTAAATTGCGGGGTGAAAAACTGTTTTTT. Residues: CASSNLKLRGEKLFF.